This entry lists 17 T cell receptor beta chains sequenced from one sample in a study of blood T cell repertoires in COVID-19. Libraries were prepared by immunoSEQ multiplex PCR; TCRdb keeps only in-frame clonotypes and omits some of them. In the table there are tens of thousands of clones, around nine tenths of which are singletons. Sequencing was performed on PBMCs or T cells enriched from blood (not recorded which). The receptors come from a woman in her 40s who had recovered from COVID-19.

V usage is TRBV19 and J usage is TRBJ2-5; 9 bases align to TRBD2. This CDR3 contains 15 residues. The germline V gene encodes CDR1 LNHDA and CDR2 SQIVND (reference sequence). The V gene end was trimmed by 4 bases and the J gene end by 5 bases; junction bases not matched to a gene: 8. The CDR3 reads CASSTGLAGWETQYF. The CDR3 DNA reads TGTGCCAGTAGTACGGGACTAGCAGGTTGGGAGACCCAGTACTTC.

This rearrangement joins TRBV11-2 to TRBJ1-2; D possibly corresponds to TRBD1 (5 bases). In germline, CDR1 is SGHAT, CDR2 FQNNGV. The ends were cut back, 1 base at V and 1 base at J, with 10 bases in the middle. The CDR3 has 15 residues. Here the CDR3 reads CASSLVVTVNYGYTF. The CDR3 coding sequence is TGTGCCAGCAGCTTAGTAGTGACAGTTAACTATGGCTACACCTTC. Full variable domain (rest looked up from reference TRBV11-2 and TRBJ1-2): EAGVAQSPRYKIIEKRQSVAFWCNPISGHATLYWYQQILGQGPKLLIQFQNNGVVDDSQLPKDRFSAERLKGVDSTLKIQPAKLEDSAVYLCASSLVVTVNYGYTFGSGTRLTVV.

The chain recombines TRBV6-5 with TRBJ2-7, with 9 bases matching TRBD1. Trimming cost V 6 bases and J 7 bases; bases outside gene matches: 10. The germline gives CDR1 MNHEY, CDR2 SVGAGI. This CDR3 spans 14 amino acids. The CDR3 DNA sequence: TGTGCCAGCAGGTGGACAGGGGAGCAGAGTGAGCAGTACTTC. Its protein product is CASRWTGEQSEQYF.

This chain uses TRBV6-6 with TRBJ1-2; possible D gene TRBD1, 6 bases. V lost 8 bases, J lost 7 bases, and 20 bases lay in between. The CDR3 covers 14 residues. Germline V gives CDR1 MNHNY, CDR2 SVGAGI (reference sequence). CDR3 sequence: CASSSGGGFPGYTF. CDR3 coding DNA: TGTGCCAGCTCCTCTGGGGGCGGATTTCCTGGCTACACCTTC.

CDR3 sequence reads: CVASSYNEQFF. The DNA for the CDR3 is TGTGTGGCCAGCTCCTACAATGAGCAGTTCTTC. The chain employs TRBV6-5 and TRBJ2-1; D is ambiguous. The CDR3 covers 11 residues. CDR1 MNHEY and CDR2 SVGAGI come from the germline V gene.

This chain uses TRBV12-3 or TRBV12-4 with TRBJ1-5; weak D call: TRBD1 (5 bases). CDR3 length: 13 amino acids. V was pared by 7 bases and J by 6 bases, with 13 bases between. CDR3 nucleotides: TGTGCCAGCAACACCGGGACTCTTCAGCCCCAGCATTTT. Translation gives CASNTGTLQPQHF.

In DNA, the CDR3 is TGCGCCAGCAGCCCCCAGACAGGTCTGATCGACGAGCAGTACTTC. This translates into CASSPQTGLIDEQYF. The J gene is TRBJ2-7, the V gene TRBV5-1; D perhaps matches TRBD1 (6 bases). The V end was cut by 4 bases, the J end by 5 bases, with 19 bases between. Per the germline V gene, CDR1 is SGHRS and CDR2 is YFSETQ. The CDR3 totals 15 residues.

The chain is built from TRBV19 and TRBJ1-2; 10 bases are a match to TRBD1. This CDR3 contains 17 residues. The V gene's germline CDR1 is LNHDA and CDR2 SQIVND (reference sequence). The J segment lost 7 bases and the V segment lost 3 bases, leaving 14 bases of the junction unmatched. CDR3 sequence: CASSIGGTGARRIGYTF. The CDR3 DNA reads as TGTGCCAGTAGTATCGGTGGGACAGGGGCCCGACGGATTGGCTACACCTTC.

The chain joins TRBV5-6 to TRBJ2-5, with 11 nucleotides matching TRBD1. V dropped 0 bases and J dropped 5; count of bases not matched to a gene: 6. The CDR3 length is 16 residues. The germline V gene encodes CDR1 SGHDT and CDR2 YYEEEE. The CDR3 protein is CASSLVGQGAWETQYF. For the CDR3, the DNA is TGTGCCAGCAGCTTGGTAGGACAGGGGGCTTGGGAGACCCAGTACTTC.

The J gene is TRBJ1-2, the V gene TRBV2; 10 nucleotides align to TRBD1. Germline CDR1 is SNHLY and CDR2 is FYNNEI. Trimming took 9 bases from V and 7 from J; bases not matched to a gene: 2. The CDR3 is 11 amino acids. The CDR3 region has the DNA TGTGCCAGGAGGGACAGGGGTGGCTACACCTTC. It is translated as CARRDRGGYTF.

The rearrangement joins TRBV5-1 to TRBJ2-3; D might be TRBD1 (5 bases). Per the germline V gene, CDR1 is SGHRS and CDR2 is YFSETQ. The V and J ends lost 0 bases and 0 bases respectively, with 8 bases between them. The CDR3 is made up of 15 amino acids. The CDR3 loop is CASSLEGASTDTQYF. Written as DNA, the CDR3 is TGCGCCAGCAGCTTGGAAGGGGCTAGCACAGATACGCAGTATTTT.

In DNA, the CDR3 is TGTGCCAGTGGAGCTAGGACAGGGGGCAAAGATACGCAGTATTTT. It translates to CASGARTGGKDTQYF. The chain uses TRBV19 and TRBJ2-3; TRBD1 aligns across 11 bases. Germline trimming cut 8 bases from V and 5 bases from J; bases unmatched to any gene: 9. The length of the CDR3 is 15 residues. Germline V gene data show CDR1 as LNHDA and CDR2 as SQIVND (reference sequence). The full variable domain, with the rest looked up from reference TRBV19 and TRBJ2-3, is DGGITQSPKYLFRKEGQNVTLSCEQNLNHDAMYWYRQDPGQGLRLIYYSQIVNDFQKGDIAEGYSVSREKKESFPLTVTSAQKNPTAFYLCASGARTGGKDTQYFGPGTRLTVL.

This chain links TRBV7-9 with TRBJ1-4; D possibly corresponds to TRBD1 (6 bases). V was shortened by 6 bases and J by 6 bases, with 14 bases between the two germline ends. CDR1 SEHNR and CDR2 FQNEAQ come from the germline V gene (reference sequence). The CDR3 sequence is 14 residues long. CDR3 coding DNA: TGTGCCAGCAGACCAGGGGTTGAGGATGAAAAACTGTTTTTT. Its translation is CASRPGVEDEKLFF.

The chain uses TRBV7-2 and TRBJ1-2; D possibly corresponds to TRBD1 (6 bases). The CDR3 loop spans 15 amino acids. Trimming stripped 0 bases from V and 6 bases from J, with 14 bases between. Germline V gives CDR1 SGHTA, CDR2 FQGNSA. The CDR3 loop reads CASSLALGGVDGYTF. The CDR3 DNA is TGTGCCAGCAGCTTAGCGCTAGGGGGAGTCGATGGCTACACCTTC.

The DNA for the CDR3 is TGTGCCAGCAGCCCCCGGGGGACAGGACCTTCCTACGAGCAGTACTTC. Its translation is CASSPRGTGPSYEQYF. The chain is built from TRBV3-1 (or the pseudogene TRBV3-2) and TRBJ2-7, with 8 bases fitting TRBD1. With V trimmed by 4 bases and J by 1 base, 9 bases remained unmatched. Germline V gene lookup returns CDR1 LGHDT and CDR2 YNNKEL (reference sequence). This CDR3 comprises 16 residues.

The rearrangement joins TRBV7-3 to TRBJ1-3; no definite D call. With 6 bases removed from V and 0 bases from J, the gap between germline ends came to 9 bases. CDR3 length: 14 amino acids. CDR1 is SGHTA, CDR2 FQGTGA, per germline. CDR3 sequence: CASSQSNSGNTIYF. The CDR3 bases are TGTGCCAGCAGTCAATCCAACTCTGGAAACACCATATATTTT.

This chain uses TRBV6-1 with TRBJ2-7; 8 bases are a match to TRBD1. Losses at the gene ends were 5 bases for V and 1 base for J; bases not matched to a gene: 4. The germline gives CDR1 MNHNS, CDR2 SASEGT. This CDR3 is built from 14 residues. CDR3 residues: CASSLTGGSYEQYF. The CDR3 nucleotides are TGTGCCAGCAGTTTAACAGGGGGTTCCTACGAGCAGTACTTC.